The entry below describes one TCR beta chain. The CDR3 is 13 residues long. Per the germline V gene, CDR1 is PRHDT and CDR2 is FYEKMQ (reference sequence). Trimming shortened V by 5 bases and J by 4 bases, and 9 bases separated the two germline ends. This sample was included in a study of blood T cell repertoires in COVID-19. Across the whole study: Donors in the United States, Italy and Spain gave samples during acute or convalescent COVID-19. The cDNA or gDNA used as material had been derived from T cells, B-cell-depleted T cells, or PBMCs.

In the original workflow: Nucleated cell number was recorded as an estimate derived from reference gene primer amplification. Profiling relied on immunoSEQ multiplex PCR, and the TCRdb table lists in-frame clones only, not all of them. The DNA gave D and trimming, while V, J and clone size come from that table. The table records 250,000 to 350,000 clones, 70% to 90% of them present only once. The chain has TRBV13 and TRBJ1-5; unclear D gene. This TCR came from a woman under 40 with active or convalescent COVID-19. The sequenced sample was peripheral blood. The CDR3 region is CASSHARNQPQHF. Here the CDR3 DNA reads TGTGCCAGCAGCCACGCCAGGAATCAGCCCCAGCATTTT. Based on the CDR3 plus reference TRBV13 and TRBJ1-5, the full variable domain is AAGVIQSPRHLIKEKRETATLKCYPIPRHDTVYWYQQGPGQDPQFLISFYEKMQSDKGSIPDRFSAQQFSDYHSELNMSSLELGDSALYFCASSHARNQPQHFGDGTRLSIL.